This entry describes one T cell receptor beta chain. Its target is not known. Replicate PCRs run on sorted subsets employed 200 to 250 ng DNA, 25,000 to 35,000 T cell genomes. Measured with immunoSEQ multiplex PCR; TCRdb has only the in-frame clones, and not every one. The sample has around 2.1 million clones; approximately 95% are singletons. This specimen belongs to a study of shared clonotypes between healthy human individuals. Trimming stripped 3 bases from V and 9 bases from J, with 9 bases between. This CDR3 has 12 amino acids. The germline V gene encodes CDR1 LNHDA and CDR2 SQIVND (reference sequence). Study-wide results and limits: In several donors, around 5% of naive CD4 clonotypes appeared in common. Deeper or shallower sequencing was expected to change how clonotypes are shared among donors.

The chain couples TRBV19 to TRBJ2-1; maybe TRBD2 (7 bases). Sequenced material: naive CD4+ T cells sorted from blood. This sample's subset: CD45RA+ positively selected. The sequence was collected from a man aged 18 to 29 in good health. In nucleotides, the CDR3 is TGTGCCAGTAGTATCCGGGGGGCTGAGCAGTTCTTC. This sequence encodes CASSIRGAEQFF.